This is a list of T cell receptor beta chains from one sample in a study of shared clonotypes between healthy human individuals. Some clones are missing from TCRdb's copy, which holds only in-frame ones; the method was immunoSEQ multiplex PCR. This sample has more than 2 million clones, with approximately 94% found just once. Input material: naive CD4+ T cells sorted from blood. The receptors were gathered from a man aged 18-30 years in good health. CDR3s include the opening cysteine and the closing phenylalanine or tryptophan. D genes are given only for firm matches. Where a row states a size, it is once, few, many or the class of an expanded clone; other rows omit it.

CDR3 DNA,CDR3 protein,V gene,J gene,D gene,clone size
TGTGCCAGCAGTTCGACAGGGAGCCCCTCCTACGAGCAGTACTTC,CASSSTGSPSYEQYF,TRBV27,TRBJ2-7,TRBD1,-
TGTGCCAGCAGTGGCCGGGTTACGACTAATGAGCAGTTCTTC,CASSGRVTTNEQFF,TRBV28,TRBJ2-1,-,-
TGTGCCAGCAGTGCCTCAGAGGGAGGGCCATCAGATACGCAGTATTTT,CASSASEGGPSDTQYF,TRBV6-4,TRBJ2-3,TRBD2,once
TGTGCCAGCCGACAGGGGAGGTCGCGCTACGAGCAGTACTTC,CASRQGRSRYEQYF,TRBV6-1,TRBJ2-7,TRBD1,-
TGTGCCAGCAGCTCCTTCCCCACGGGGTTCTCTGGAAACACCATATATTTT,CASSSFPTGFSGNTIYF,TRBV7-2,TRBJ1-3,-,-
TGTGCCAGCAGAGGGGGTTACGAGCAGTACTTC,CASRGGYEQYF,TRBV27,TRBJ2-7,-,once
TGTGCCAGCAGGATTGGGGGGAGGAACACCATATATTTT,CASRIGGRNTIYF,TRBV9,TRBJ1-3,-,-
TGTGCCAGCAGCGTAGGTATGGGACAGGGGACAAAAGAATTTGAAGCTTTCTTT,CASSVGMGQGTKEFEAFF,TRBV9,TRBJ1-1,TRBD1,-
TGTGCCAGCAGTTACGAACGGAGCTATGGCTACACCTTC,CASSYERSYGYTF,TRBV6-5,TRBJ1-2,-,-
TGTGCCAGCAGCCAAGAGGAGGCGGGGGCCGTCTCCTACGAGCAGTACTTC,CASSQEEAGAVSYEQYF,TRBV4-2,TRBJ2-7,-,-
TGTGCCAGCAGTAATAGCGGGGGGGACACAGATACGCAGTATTTT,CASSNSGGDTDTQYF,TRBV2,TRBJ2-3,TRBD2,once
TGTGCCAGCAGTGATCTAAGCGGGAGAATCTACAATGAGCAGTTCTTC,CASSDLSGRIYNEQFF,TRBV6-1,TRBJ2-1,TRBD2,once
TGTGCCAGCAGTGGACAACTACAGGGGCCCTATGGCTACACCTTC,CASSGQLQGPYGYTF,TRBV6-1,TRBJ1-2,TRBD1,-
TGTGCCAGCAGCCGTACAGCCACAGATACGCAGTATTTT,CASSRTATDTQYF,TRBV7-6,TRBJ2-3,-,-
TGTGCCAGCAGCCAACAGGGAGAGACCCAGTACTTC,CASSQQGETQYF,TRBV6-5,TRBJ2-5,-,-
TGTGCCAGCAGTGAAGCCGACAGGGTTGATGGCTACACCTTC,CASSEADRVDGYTF,TRBV25-1,TRBJ1-2,TRBD1,-
TGCGCCAGCAGCTTGTTACTAGAAGATACGCAGTATTTT,CASSLLLEDTQYF,TRBV5-1,TRBJ2-3,-,-
TGTGCCAGCAGTCCCTGGGGGGCGGGGGAGACCCAGTACTTC,CASSPWGAGETQYF,TRBV2,TRBJ2-5,-,-
TGTGCCAGTAGTATAGGACAGGGGGCAGATGGCTACACCTTC,CASSIGQGADGYTF,TRBV19,TRBJ1-2,TRBD1,-
TGTGCCATCAGTGAGTCCAAGGGACAGGGGGCGACAGATACGCAGTATTTT,CAISESKGQGATDTQYF,TRBV10-3,TRBJ2-3,TRBD1,-
TGTGCCAGCAGTGGTCATAACGGACCCTACGAGCAGTACTTC,CASSGHNGPYEQYF,TRBV25-1,TRBJ2-7,-,-
TGCGCCAGCAGCTTGGGAGGGACAGGGGGCAAGAACACCATATATTTT,CASSLGGTGGKNTIYF,TRBV5-1,TRBJ1-3,TRBD1,-
TGTGCCAGCAGCGCCACTGGCAGCTACTCCTATCAGCCCCAGCATTTT,CASSATGSYSYQPQHF,TRBV7-9,TRBJ1-5,-,-